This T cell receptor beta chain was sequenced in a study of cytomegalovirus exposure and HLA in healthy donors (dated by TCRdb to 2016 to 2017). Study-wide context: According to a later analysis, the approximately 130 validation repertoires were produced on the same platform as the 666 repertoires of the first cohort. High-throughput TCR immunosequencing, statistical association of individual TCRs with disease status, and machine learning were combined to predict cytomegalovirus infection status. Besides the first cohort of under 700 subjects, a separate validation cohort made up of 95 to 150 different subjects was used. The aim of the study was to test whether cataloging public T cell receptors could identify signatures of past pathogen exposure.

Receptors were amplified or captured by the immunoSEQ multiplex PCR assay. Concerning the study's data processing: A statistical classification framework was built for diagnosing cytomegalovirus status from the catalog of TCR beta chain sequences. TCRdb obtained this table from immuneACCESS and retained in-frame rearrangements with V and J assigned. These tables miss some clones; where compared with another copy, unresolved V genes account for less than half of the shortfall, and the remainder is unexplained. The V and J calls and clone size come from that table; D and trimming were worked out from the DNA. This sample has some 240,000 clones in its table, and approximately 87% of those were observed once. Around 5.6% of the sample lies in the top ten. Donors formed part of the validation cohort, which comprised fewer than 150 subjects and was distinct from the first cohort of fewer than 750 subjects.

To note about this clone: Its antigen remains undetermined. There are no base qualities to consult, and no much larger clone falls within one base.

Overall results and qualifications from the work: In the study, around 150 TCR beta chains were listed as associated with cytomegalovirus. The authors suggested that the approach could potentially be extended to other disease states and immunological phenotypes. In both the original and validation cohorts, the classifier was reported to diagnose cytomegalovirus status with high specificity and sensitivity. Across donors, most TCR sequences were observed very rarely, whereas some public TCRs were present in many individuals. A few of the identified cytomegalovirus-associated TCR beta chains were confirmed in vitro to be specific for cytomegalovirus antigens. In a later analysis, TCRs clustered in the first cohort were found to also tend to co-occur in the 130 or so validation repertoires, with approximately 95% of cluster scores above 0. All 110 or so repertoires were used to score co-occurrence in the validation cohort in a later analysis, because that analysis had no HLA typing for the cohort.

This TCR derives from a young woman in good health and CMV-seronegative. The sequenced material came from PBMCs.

The CDR3 corresponds to CASSLQTNTEAFF. The bases are TGTGCCAGCAGTTTACAGACCAACACTGAAGCTTTCTTT. The chain was built from TRBV2 and TRBJ1-1; the D gene remains uncertain. For CDR1 and CDR2, the germline V gene lists SNHLY and FYNNEI. From the cysteine through the phenylalanine, the CDR3 covers 13 amino acids. Kept here is only the CDR3 DNA, which spans 39 bases and is read in frame from base 1. The V and J ends are trimmed by 5 bases and 2 bases, leaving 9 bases between them.